The source of this T cell receptor (beta chain) is a study of Ad26.COV2.S vaccination and SARS-CoV-2 variants. This clone has just one count. Treatment here: 19 received Ad26.COV2.S at low or high dose, single or two shots; about 5 received placebo; per-sample allocation not given. Sampling took place 63 days after the first vaccine or placebo injection. The method was immunoSEQ multiplex PCR; TCRdb's version includes in-frame clones alone and lacks a portion of them. The sample lists a few hundred thousand clones; 85% to 90% were seen once. The TCR sequence derives from a person aged 18-60 years who received the Ad26.COV2.S COVID-19 vaccine or a placebo. The specimen was peripheral blood, collected in a trial of Ad26.COV2.S vaccine versus placebo.

The DNA of the CDR3 is TGTGCCAGCAGCCGTGGACTACTCGAAGAGACCCAGTACTTC. As protein: CASSRGLLEETQYF. The chain joins TRBV9 to TRBJ2-5; D might be TRBD2 (6 bases). V shed 4 bases and J shed 3 bases, with 13 bases lying between them. The CDR3 has 14 amino acids. In germline, CDR1 is SGDLS, CDR2 YYNGEE.